These 20 T cell receptor beta chains were sequenced from one sample in a study of identical twins (dated by TCRdb to 2016 to 2018). The library was built by means of 5' RACE. For sequencing, an Illumina HiSeq 2000 was employed. TCRdb trimmed public reads at Q25 via fastp, called clones via MiXCR and kept in-frame beta chains. Rows merge per CDR3 protein into single entries with the most common DNA and genes. The sample includes 200,000 to 300,000 distinct CDR3 sequences, with about 7% observed a single time. In total, the top ten clones hold approximately 3.7% of the sample. This same sample was also part of a study on yellow fever vaccine responses in identical twins.

The sequencing sample was made of memory (CD45RO+) T cells sorted from blood. This sample's cell subset or site label indicates: CD45RO+ enriched T cells. These receptor sequences come from a woman younger than 30 in good health.

The gene calls are TRBV6-2 or TRBV6-3 and TRBJ2-7; D gene uncertain. The germline V and J ends were trimmed by 4 bases and 0 bases, with 16 bases remaining between them. The CDR3 is made up of 16 amino acids. Germline CDR1 and CDR2: MNHEY and SVGEGT. The CDR3 DNA reads as TGTGCCAGCAGTTCCCGGCTGAACAGTCACTCCTACGAGCAGTACGTC. Its translation is CASSSRLNSHSYEQYV.

This clonotype was detected ten times or more. This sequence joins TRBV20-1 and TRBJ1-2; D uncertain. This CDR3 has 13 amino acids. The ends were cut back, 5 bases at V and 3 bases at J, with 13 bases in the middle. Germline lookup yields CDR1 DFQATT and CDR2 SNEGSKA (reference sequence). The CDR3 region has the DNA TGCAGTGCTCCGACCGGGCTTGACTATGGCTACACCTTC. It is translated as CSAPTGLDYGYTF.

This clonotype was detected ten times or more. The chain recombines TRBV10-3 with TRBJ2-7; a weak D match, TRBD2 (5 bases). The CDR3 runs 12 residues. Between the trimmed V and J ends, which lost 2 bases and 3 bases, there was a span of 5 bases. Germline assignment: CDR1 ENHRY and CDR2 SYGVKD. The CDR3 protein is CAISETSYEQYF. For the CDR3, the DNA is TGTGCCATCAGTGAGACTAGCTACGAGCAGTACTTC.

This clonotype was counted at least ten times. The chain couples TRBV5-6 to TRBJ2-1; D might be TRBD2 (5 bases). The CDR3 consists of 16 residues. Looked up from germline, CDR1 is SGHDT and CDR2 is YYEEEE. With 4 bases removed from V and 0 bases from J, the gap between germline ends came to 14 bases. CDR3: CASSISGGISYNEQFF. Here the CDR3 DNA reads TGTGCCAGCAGCATCAGCGGCGGCATCTCCTACAATGAGCAGTTCTTC.

This clonotype was observed many times. The V and J genes are TRBV29-1 and TRBJ2-1, with 9 bases aligning to TRBD1. J gave up 5 bases and V 5 bases, and 10 bases lay outside the gene matches. Germline CDR1 reads SQVTM; CDR2 reads ANQGSEA. The CDR3 is 15 residues long. The CDR3 region is CSVNHGTGLDNEQFF. In nucleotides, the CDR3 is TGCAGCGTTAACCATGGGACAGGGTTGGACAATGAGCAGTTCTTC.

Only a few counts were recorded for this clonotype. The CDR3 coding sequence is TGTGCCAGCGCCGGGACTCTCGGGGACGAGCAGTACTTC. This sequence encodes CASAGTLGDEQYF. The chain has TRBV6-1 and TRBJ2-7; TRBD2 is a possible D gene (6 bases). The CDR3 has 13 residues. Between the trimmed V and J ends, which lost 8 bases and 5 bases, there was a span of 16 bases. CDR1 and CDR2 (germline): MNHNS, SASEGT.

This clonotype appeared many times. This sequence joins TRBV7-8 and TRBJ1-4; possibly TRBD1 for D (5 bases). Germline V gives CDR1 SGHVS, CDR2 FQNEAQ. The V end lost 5 bases, the J end lost 8 bases, and 12 bases lay between the germline ends. CDR3 length: 13 amino acids. The CDR3 coding sequence is TGTGCCAGCAGCATCCAGGGAACCGAAAAACTGTTTTTT. It encodes CASSIQGTEKLFF.

This clonotype was counted at least ten times. The chain employs TRBV20-1 and TRBJ2-3, with D maybe TRBD2 (6 bases). This CDR3 contains 16 residues. Germline CDR1 reads DFQATT; CDR2 reads SNEGSKA (reference sequence). Trimming stripped 6 bases from V and 1 base from J, with 20 bases between. In DNA form, the CDR3 reads TGCAGTGCCGGCGCGGGCGGGACTGGAGGCACAGATACGCAGTATTTT. It translates to CSAGAGGTGGTDTQYF.

Only a few counts were recorded for this clonotype. The V gene is TRBV10-3, the J gene TRBJ2-2, with 8 bases lining up with TRBD2. The trim removed 7 bases at V and 2 bases at J, leaving 15 bases unmatched. Germline loops: CDR1 ENHRY, CDR2 SYGVKD. The CDR3 runs 18 residues. CDR3 nucleotides: TGTGCCATCAAGGGACTCACAGCGGGAGAACCAAACACCGGGGAGCTGTTTTTT. Protein: CAIKGLTAGEPNTGELFF.

This clonotype was detected many times. This chain joins TRBV28 and TRBJ2-7, with 13 positions matching TRBD2. V lost 5 bases to trimming and J lost 1 base; unmatched junction nucleotides: 2. Per the germline V gene, CDR1 is MDHEN and CDR2 is SYDVKM. The CDR3 covers 15 residues. The CDR3 nucleotides are TGTGCCAGCAGTCCGGGACTAGCGGGATCCTACGAGCAGTACGTC. Its protein product is CASSPGLAGSYEQYV.

The CDR3 DNA is TGCAGTGCTACGAATGGGCCGGTTATTTACGAGCAGTACGTC. Its protein product is CSATNGPVIYEQYV. The V call is TRBV20-1, the J call TRBJ2-7; D ambiguous. V lost 4 bases to trimming and J lost 4 bases, with 17 bases between them. Germline-derived CDR1 and CDR2 are DFQATT and SNEGSKA (reference sequence). CDR3 size: 14 residues.

This clonotype was detected only a few times. DNA of the CDR3: TGTGCCACCAGCAGAGAAAAGGGGGCAATGAACACTGAAGCTTTCTTT. The encoded protein is CATSREKGAMNTEAFF. V usage is TRBV15 and J usage is TRBJ1-1; 7 nucleotides line up with TRBD1. CDR1 and CDR2 (germline): LNHNV, YYDKDF (reference sequence). The length of the CDR3 is 16 residues. Unmatched junction bases numbered 4, after V lost 0 bases and J lost 0 bases.

The rearrangement uses TRBV20-1 and TRBJ2-7, with D perhaps matching TRBD2 (5 bases). V shed 6 bases and J shed 5 bases, with 17 bases lying between them. CDR3 length equals 13 residues. CDR1 is DFQATT and CDR2 is SNEGSKA in the germline V gene (reference sequence). The CDR3 DNA is TGCAGTGCCCAATCACTAGGATTCCACGAGCAGTACTTC. It yields the protein CSAQSLGFHEQYF.

This clonotype showed up many times. V gene TRBV20-1 combines with J gene TRBJ1-1; D is unclear. The germline V gene has CDR1 DFQATT and CDR2 SNEGSKA (reference sequence). Trimming took 4 bases from V and 3 from J, leaving 12 bases between them. The CDR3 covers 13 residues. CDR3 DNA sequence: TGCAGTGCTAAGGAAAGGCTGTACACTGAAGCTTTCTTT. Protein sequence: CSAKERLYTEAFF.

The chain uses TRBV4-1 and TRBJ1-5, with 9 bases matching TRBD1. The CDR3 sequence is 15 residues long. Per the germline V gene, CDR1 is MGHRA and CDR2 is YSYEKL. Trimming at V came to 3 bases and at J to 4 bases, leaving 4 bases not matched to a gene. CDR3 protein: CASSQRTGDNQPQHF. The CDR3 DNA follows: TGCGCCAGCAGCCAGCGGACAGGGGATAATCAGCCCCAGCATTTT.

The table lists this clonotype with a few counts. The J gene is TRBJ2-7, the V gene TRBV20-1; TRBD1 matches at 10 bases. CDR1 and CDR2 (germline): DFQATT, SNEGSKA (reference sequence). CDR3 size: 17 residues. After removal of 0 bases from V and 0 bases from J, the junction contained 8 bases not matched to a gene. Written as DNA, the CDR3 is TGCAGTGCTAGAGATCACCTGGGGGACAGGGGCTCCTACGAGCAGTACTTC. Its translation: CSARDHLGDRGSYEQYF.

This clonotype has more than one count but fewer than ten. The genes are TRBV4-2 and TRBJ2-5; D is unresolved. V was clipped by 5 bases and J by 6 bases, with 10 bases between them. The CDR3 has 12 amino acids. CDR1 and CDR2 (germline): LGHNA, YNFKEQ. In DNA, the CDR3 is TGTGCCAGCAGCTCAGGAATTAAGACCCAGTACTTC. Translated: CASSSGIKTQYF.

This clonotype was recorded at least ten times. The chain uses TRBV5-1 and TRBJ2-7; 14 bases agree with TRBD2. The germline gives CDR1 SGHRS, CDR2 YFSETQ. Trimming at V came to 1 base and at J to 2 bases, leaving 5 bases not matched to a gene. This CDR3 comprises 17 residues. The CDR3 reads CASSLRGLAGGPYEQYF. In DNA, the CDR3 is TGCGCCAGCAGCTTGCGTGGACTAGCGGGAGGTCCCTACGAGCAGTACTTC.

This clonotype appeared many times. The genes are TRBV2 and TRBJ1-5; the D gene is possibly TRBD1 (6 bases). The V gene lost 6 bases and the J gene lost 7 bases, with 13 bases spanning the gap. CDR1 is SNHLY, CDR2 FYNNEI, per germline. There are 13 residues in the CDR3. The CDR3 loop is CASRGQVLQPQHF. Here the CDR3 DNA reads TGTGCCAGCAGGGGACAAGTGCTCCAGCCCCAGCATTTT.

This clonotype has a count of ten or more. The CDR3 DNA sequence: TGCAGTGCTTCGGGACATATTCTAGATAATGAGCAGTTCTTC. It specifies CSASGHILDNEQFF. The chain combines TRBV20-1 with TRBJ2-1; maybe TRBD1 (6 bases). Between the trimmed V and J ends, which lost 5 bases and 7 bases, there was a span of 18 bases. Germline CDR1 is DFQATT and CDR2 is SNEGSKA (reference sequence). The CDR3 length is 14 residues.